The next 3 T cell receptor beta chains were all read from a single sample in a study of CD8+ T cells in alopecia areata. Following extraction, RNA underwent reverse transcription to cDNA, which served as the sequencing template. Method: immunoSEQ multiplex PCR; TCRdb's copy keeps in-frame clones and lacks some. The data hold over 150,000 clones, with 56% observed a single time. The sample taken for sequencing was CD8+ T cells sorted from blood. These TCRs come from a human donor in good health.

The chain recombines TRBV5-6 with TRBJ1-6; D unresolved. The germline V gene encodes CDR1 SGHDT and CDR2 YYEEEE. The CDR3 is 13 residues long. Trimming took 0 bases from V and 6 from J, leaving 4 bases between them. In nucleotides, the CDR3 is TGTGCCAGCAGCTTGGGCAGTAATTCACCCCTCCACTTT. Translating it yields CASSLGSNSPLHF.

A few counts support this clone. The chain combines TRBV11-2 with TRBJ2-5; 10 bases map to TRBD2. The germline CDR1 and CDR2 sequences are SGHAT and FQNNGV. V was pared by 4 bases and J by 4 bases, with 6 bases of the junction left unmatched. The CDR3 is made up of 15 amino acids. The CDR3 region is CASSSSAGGRETQYF. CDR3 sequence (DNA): TGTGCCAGCAGCTCTTCAGCGGGGGGGCGAGAGACCCAGTACTTC.

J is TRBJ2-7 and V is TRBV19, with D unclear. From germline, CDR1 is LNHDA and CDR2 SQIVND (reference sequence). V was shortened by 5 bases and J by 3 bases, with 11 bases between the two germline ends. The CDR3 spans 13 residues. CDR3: CASSLGPSYEQYF. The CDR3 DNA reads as TGTGCCAGTAGTTTGGGCCCAAGCTACGAGCAGTACTTC.